This TCR beta chain derives from a study of T cells in tuberculosis. Across the whole study: CD1B tetramers identified T cells specific for mycobacterial lipid GMM.

TCRdb's copy holds only in-frame clones and misses some; the assay was immunoSEQ multiplex PCR. The sample contains just under 45,000 clones, approximately 94% of which appear only once. V gave up 4 bases and J gave up 6 bases; unmatched junction bases: 4. Germline values: CDR1 SGHVS, CDR2 FQNEAQ. The CDR3 runs 14 residues. Note on this clone: Its cognate antigen is unknown.

Whole-study findings and limits: Classification accuracy was about 85% (AUROC approximately 0.89) with the GMM-specific repertoire. Active tuberculosis cases were adults; controls were adolescents. Active tuberculosis TCR-alpha repertoires lay closer to GMM-specific TCRs than IGRA-negative controls, suggesting clonal expansion.

The V call is TRBV7-8, the J call TRBJ2-2, with 8 positions matching TRBD2. This receptor was identified in a donor between 10 and 35 years old with latent tuberculosis or without tuberculosis infection. Some clones in this sample may be carry-over from other donors' samples. Sequencing was done on a sample of PBMCs. DNA of the CDR3: TGTGCCAGCAGCTCCGGGACTAGATCCGGGGAGCTGTTTTTT. Its protein is CASSSGTRSGELFF.